One sample yielded the 14 T cell receptor beta chains listed below, sequenced in a study of blood T cells in healthy people across ages. Using a J-beta primer mix together with a sample-barcoded 5' primer, a second PCR was run for about 7 to 12 cycles. TCRdb passed the 5' RACE reads through MiXCR, listing each CDR3 protein once. The sample yields 800,000 to 950,000 distinct CDR3 sequences, roughly 48% seen once. Sequencing was performed on blood. The source of these receptors is a man aged 25 to 45 in good health.

This clonotype was detected only a few times. The rearrangement joins TRBV10-3 to TRBJ2-4, with D perhaps assigned TRBD1 or TRBD2 (5 bases each). The end of the DNA fits TRBJ2-7 better, so the J call may be wrong. The CDR3 consists of 12 residues. From germline, CDR1 is ENHRY and CDR2 SYGVKD. The CDR3 bases are TGTGCCATCAGTGAAACGGGGACCGAGCAGTACTTC. Translating it yields CAISETGTEQYF.

The chain recombines TRBV5-1 with TRBJ1-2; D is perhaps TRBD1 (5 bases). Germline V gene data show CDR1 as SGHRS and CDR2 as YFSETQ. V was pared by 5 bases and J by 8 bases, with 19 bases between. The CDR3 has 14 amino acids. The CDR3 loop is CASSPGPGAEGYTF. CDR3 DNA: TGCGCCAGCAGTCCCGGGCCCGGGGCGGAAGGCTACACCTTC. Full variable domain (remainder filled in from reference TRBV5-1 and TRBJ1-2): KAGVTQTPRYLIKTRGQQVTLSCSPISGHRSVSWYQQTPGQGLQFLFEYFSETQRNKGNFPGRFSGRQFSNSRSEMNVSTLELGDSALYLCASSPGPGAEGYTFGSGTRLTVV.

There are a few counts of this clonotype. This chain uses TRBV6-1 with TRBJ2-7; 11 bases match TRBD1. Germline loops: CDR1 MNHNS, CDR2 SASEGT. The J segment lost 2 bases and the V segment lost 4 bases, leaving 10 bases of the junction unmatched. CDR3 length: 17 residues. Written as DNA, the CDR3 is TGTGCCAGCAGTGGTGTGGTGGGACAGGGGGTAACCTACGAGCAGTACTTC. Its translation: CASSGVVGQGVTYEQYF.

The V and J genes are TRBV5-1 and TRBJ2-7, with a tentative D call TRBD2 (5 bases). Germline V lookup: CDR1 SGHRS, CDR2 YFSETQ. V was cut by 5 bases and J by 10 bases, with 22 bases left in between. This CDR3 is built from 14 residues. CDR3 DNA: TGCGCCAGCAGGAGAGACAACGGGGAAAACCTTCAGTACTTC. As protein: CASRRDNGENLQYF.

The rearrangement joins TRBV5-4 to TRBJ2-1; D gene unclear. Germline CDR1 is SGHNT and CDR2 is YYREEE (reference sequence). The V end lost 0 bases, the J end lost 3 bases, and 13 bases lay between the germline ends. CDR3 size: 16 residues. As DNA, the CDR3 is TGTGCCAGCAGCTTGGTTGCCAGACCAATCTACAATGAGCAGTTCTTC. This codes for CASSLVARPIYNEQFF.

In its sample, this clonotype was seen a few times. The rearrangement links TRBV29-1 to TRBJ2-4; D is possibly TRBD2 (7 bases). Germline values: CDR1 SQVTM, CDR2 ANQGSEA. V gave up 7 bases and J gave up 0 bases, with 16 bases separating them. This CDR3 region has 15 residues. The CDR3 region has the DNA TGCAGCGGGGGGGGACACTCGCTAGCCAAAAACATTCAGTACTTC. It specifies CSGGGHSLAKNIQYF.

V gene TRBV4-3 combines with J gene TRBJ2-5, with 7 bases that match TRBD1. The last part of the DNA fits TRBJ2-7 better; the J call may be wrong. CDR3 length: 14 amino acids. Per the germline V gene, CDR1 is LGHNA and CDR2 is YSLEER. The CDR3 bases are TGCGCCAGCAGCCAAGTCCGACAGGGATACGAGCAGTACTTC. Translating it yields CASSQVRQGYEQYF.

This sequence joins TRBV27 and TRBJ2-3; TRBD1 is a possible D gene (6 bases). Germline values: CDR1 MNHEY, CDR2 SMNVEV (reference sequence). CDR3 size: 17 residues. Trimming cost V 0 bases and J 5 bases, with 18 bases left between them. The chain's CDR3 is CASSLSPPGTPQDTQYF. The CDR3, as DNA: TGTGCCAGCAGTTTATCGCCCCCCGGGACACCCCAAGATACGCAGTATTTT.

The DNA of the CDR3 is TGTGCCAGCAGCTCCTGGGGACAGACTAGCACAGATACGCAGTATTTT. It translates to CASSSWGQTSTDTQYF. This rearrangement joins TRBV7-2 to TRBJ2-3, with 7 nucleotides matching TRBD1. The CDR3 contains 16 residues. Germline V gene data show CDR1 as SGHTA and CDR2 as FQGNSA. V lost 4 bases and J lost 0; bases outside the gene matches: 7.

As concerns this clonotype: One junction end does not reproduce the germline sequence, and a read error may be involved. The chain employs TRBV20-1 and TRBJ2-1; 10 bases are shared with TRBD2. Germline lookup yields CDR1 DFQATT and CDR2 SNEGSKA (reference sequence). There are 16 residues in the CDR3. The CDR3 spells CSARGFLAGAGDEQFF. CDR3 bases: TGCAGTGCCCGAGGGTTCCTAGCGGGGGCCGGGGATGAGCAATTCTTC.

This clonotype has just a few counts. The rearrangement joins TRBV28 to TRBJ2-7, with a weak D call TRBD1 (5 bases). This CDR3 spans 15 amino acids. Germline V CDR1 and CDR2: MDHEN, SYDVKM. V gave up 5 bases and J gave up 0 bases, with 14 bases separating them. In nucleotides, the CDR3 is TGTGCCAGCAGTGGGGCCATAGTCTCCTCCTACGAGCAGTACTTC. It yields the protein CASSGAIVSSYEQYF. Complete variable domain (other parts from reference TRBV28 and TRBJ2-7): DVKVTQSSRYLVKRTGEKVFLECVQDMDHENMFWYRQDPGLGLRLIYFSYDVKMKEKGDIPEGYSVSREKKERFSLILESASTNQTSMYLCASSGAIVSSYEQYFGPGTRLTVT.

This sequence joins TRBV6-2 or TRBV6-3 and TRBJ2-1, with TRBD2 matching 12 bases. Germline V gene data show CDR1 as MNHEY and CDR2 as SVGEGT. This CDR3 has 15 amino acids. The V and J ends lost 6 bases and 8 bases, in that order; junction bases with no gene match: 8. For the CDR3, the DNA is TGTGCCAGCAGCTCCAGGACTAGCGGGGCCGATGAGCAGTTCTTC. Encoded protein: CASSSRTSGADEQFF.

V and J are TRBV9 and TRBJ2-1, with D possibly being TRBD1 (5 bases). Germline V CDR1 and CDR2: SGDLS, YYNGEE. The CDR3 covers 14 residues. The V end was cut by 4 bases, the J end by 9 bases, with 17 bases between. CDR3 in amino acids: CASSPGQSLGEQFF. In nucleotides, the CDR3 is TGTGCCAGCAGCCCCGGACAATCGTTGGGTGAGCAGTTCTTC.

The chain joins TRBV6-6 to TRBJ1-5; maybe TRBD1 (5 bases). This CDR3 region has 15 residues. The V end was cut by 0 bases, the J end by 6 bases, with 12 bases between. Germline V gene data show CDR1 as MNHNY and CDR2 as SVGAGI (reference sequence). The CDR3, as DNA: TGTGCCAGCAGTTACTCGACAGTTTCTGGTCAGCCCCAGCATTTT. Protein: CASSYSTVSGQPQHF.